The subject of this entry is one T cell receptor beta chain. Trimming removed 2 bases from V and 1 base from J, with 8 bases in between. The V gene's germline CDR1 is LGHDT and CDR2 YNNKEL (reference sequence). This CDR3 is built from 14 residues. Method: immunoSEQ multiplex PCR; TCRdb's copy keeps in-frame clones and lacks some. The sample lists approximately 180,000 clones, more than 75% occurring once. The data are from a study of blood T cell repertoires in COVID-19. Sequencing was performed on PBMCs or T cells enriched from blood (not recorded which). The gene calls are TRBV3-1 (or the pseudogene TRBV3-2) and TRBJ1-1; tentative D call: TRBD1 (6 bases). This clonotype was sampled from a woman aged 45-65 years with acute COVID-19. The CDR3 DNA sequence: TGTGCCAGCAGCCAACTACAGGGGAACACTGAAGCTTTCTTT. This gives the protein CASSQLQGNTEAFF.